The clone carrying this T cell receptor beta chain was picked up many times. The blood sample dates from first hyperthyroidism diagnosis, preceding any ophthalmopathy symptoms. PBMCs were obtained from approximately 9.2 ml fresh peripheral blood. This CDR3 has 14 amino acids. V gave up 7 bases and J gave up 1 base, with 10 bases separating them. The germline CDR1 and CDR2 sequences are SNHLY and FYNNEI. This record belongs to a study of T cells in Graves' hyperthyroidism and ophthalmopathy. TCR beta CDR3 sequences were amplified from RNA transcripts. During a first-round RT-PCR of the TCR CDR3, the HTBI primer set was used. MiXCR, applied by TCRdb to the multiplex PCR reads, yields one record per CDR3 protein. The table has approximately 400,000 distinct CDR3 sequences, roughly 13% seen once.

The sample was blood. This sequence joins TRBV2 and TRBJ2-2, with D uncertain. The clonotype originates from a man aged 25-40 years with Graves' hyperthyroidism that later progressed to Graves' ophthalmopathy. CDR3 coding DNA: TGTGCCAGCATGTCTCCGAAGAACACCGGGGAGCTGTTTTTT. It translates to CASMSPKNTGELFF.